This is a list of T cell receptor beta chains from one sample in a study of shared clonotypes between healthy human individuals. Sequenced by immunoSEQ multiplex PCR; TCRdb stores in-frame clones only, minus some. The profile shows about 1 million clones, roughly 80% of them singletons. The sample taken for sequencing was memory CD4+ T cells sorted from blood. Receptors were obtained from a man aged 18 to 30 in good health. Each CDR3 is given with its conserved first and last residue. Each record gives: V gene, clone size, D gene, J gene, CDR3 protein, CDR3 DNA. The D gene is left open where the match is weak. Clone size is not always given. Where it is, it says once, few, many or a class for expanded clones.

TRBV28	once	TRBD2	TRBJ2-7	CASSYPRLAGGHVHEQYF	TGTGCCAGCAGTTACCCCCGGCTAGCGGGGGGGCACGTCCACGAGCAGTACTTC
TRBV5-4	-	-	TRBJ1-1	CASSMEKHEAFF	TGTGCCAGCAGCATGGAGAAACATGAAGCTTTCTTT
TRBV5-1	many	-	TRBJ2-1	CASGPPGGRNEQFF	TGCGCCAGCGGTCCCCCCGGGGGACGGAATGAGCAGTTCTTC
TRBV2	-	TRBD2	TRBJ2-2	CASRYSSGSTGELFF	TGTGCCAGCAGATACTCTAGCGGGAGCACCGGGGAGCTGTTTTTT
TRBV10-3	-	TRBD1	TRBJ2-3	CAVGDRGRTDTQYF	TGTGCCGTCGGGGACAGGGGTAGGACAGATACGCAGTATTTT
TRBV14	-	TRBD1	TRBJ1-6	CASSQDPPGGAGGNSPLHF	TGTGCCAGCAGCCAAGATCCCCCCGGGGGGGCAGGGGGAAATTCACCCCTCCACTTT
TRBV28	-	TRBD1	TRBJ1-2	CASSPRTGDYGYTF	TGTGCCAGCAGTCCCCGGACAGGAGACTATGGCTACACCTTC
TRBV28	-	TRBD1	TRBJ1-2	CASSSTHRGGGYTF	TGTGCCAGCAGCTCAACCCACAGGGGGGGAGGCTACACCTTC
TRBV4-2	-	TRBD2	TRBJ2-7	CASSQAGGSAYEQYF	TGTGCCAGCAGCCAAGCAGGCGGGAGTGCGTACGAGCAGTACTTC
TRBV6-1	few	-	TRBJ2-1	CASSLGLYNEQFF	TGTGCCAGCAGCCTGGGACTTTACAATGAGCAGTTCTTC
TRBV11-2	-	-	TRBJ1-4	CASSSDSGYNEKLFF	TGTGCCAGCAGCTCAGACAGCGGCTATAATGAAAAACTGTTTTTT
TRBV10-3	-	-	TRBJ1-1	CAISESTGGPTEAFF	TGTGCCATCAGTGAGTCGACTGGGGGGCCCACTGAAGCTTTCTTT
TRBV10-3	-	TRBD1	TRBJ2-2	CATQGAINGELFF	TGTGCCACCCAGGGGGCGATCAACGGGGAGCTGTTTTTT
TRBV19	many	-	TRBJ1-1	CASSTGPTEAFF	TGTGCCAGTAGTACCGGCCCCACTGAAGCTTTCTTT
TRBV30	few	-	TRBJ1-3	CAWSSGSGNTIYF	TGTGCCTGGAGTTCAGGGTCTGGAAACACCATATATTTT
TRBV18	-	TRBD1	TRBJ2-3	CASSPRTGNTDTQYF	TGTGCCAGCTCACCCCGGACAGGAAACACAGATACGCAGTATTTT